Listed below are T cell receptor beta chains from one sample, sequenced in a study of T-cell reconstitution after alpha-beta-depleted transplantation in children. TCRdb re-analysed the PCR reads in MiXCR, keeping a single row per CDR3 protein. The sample has roughly 220,000 distinct CDR3 sequences; 9% to 10% are singletons. The input for sequencing was PBMCs from the stem cell graft donor, taken from the stem cell graft. These receptors were taken from a human donor who donated a stem cell graft to a child with SCID. Both conserved end residues are part of each CDR3. The D gene is left open where the match is weak. The size of a clone is reported for some rows only, either as once, few or many, or as a class for expanded clones.

cdr3_nt cdr3_aa v_call d_call clone_size j_call
TGCAGTGCTATCGACAGGGAGCCCTACGAGCAGTACTTC CSAIDREPYEQYF TRBV20-1 TRBD1 many TRBJ2-7
TGTGCCAGCACCCTACAACGGGGGTCGAACACCGGGGAGCTGTTTTTT CASTLQRGSNTGELFF TRBV4-2 . few TRBJ2-2
TGTGCCAGCAGCATTCGGACCCTTGGAGGCAATCAGCCCCAGCATTTT CASSIRTLGGNQPQHF TRBV5-5 . many TRBJ1-5
TGCGCCAGCAGCTTCGGGACTTCGCAAGAGACCCAGTACTTC CASSFGTSQETQYF TRBV5-1 . many TRBJ2-5
TGTGCCAGCAGTTGGGGCTCGGGACAGGCAACCTACGAGCAGTACTTC CASSWGSGQATYEQYF TRBV28 TRBD1 few TRBJ2-7
TGCGCCAGCAGCGTTATGGCGGGGGCCAACGGGGAGCAGTACTTC CASSVMAGANGEQYF TRBV5-1 . once TRBJ2-7
TGTGCCAGCAGTACCGGGGGAAATAGAGGCACTGAAGCTTTCTTT CASSTGGNRGTEAFF TRBV7-9 . many TRBJ1-1
TGCGCCAGCAGCCAAGGGGGACAGGGACGGGGGACAGATACGCAGTATTTT CASSQGGQGRGTDTQYF TRBV5-1 TRBD1 many TRBJ2-3
TGCGCCAGCAGCCCCGACGGGGGGCCAAGCTCTGGGGCCAACGTCCTGACTTTC CASSPDGGPSSGANVLTF TRBV4-3 . few TRBJ2-6
TGTGCCAGCAGCGTAAGGGGGGGCTGGACAGATACGCAGTATTTT CASSVRGGWTDTQYF TRBV9 . many TRBJ2-3
TGTGCCAGCACCCTGGGAGGATATGGCTACACCTTC CASTLGGYGYTF TRBV12-3/TRBV12-4 . many TRBJ1-2
TGTGCCAGCAGCCAGGGGGTTTCGGGGGGGCCCCAGCATTTT CASSQGVSGGPQHF TRBV4-2 . many TRBJ1-5
TGTGCCAGCAGTAACCTTGGACTAGCGGGGGGGAGTCGGACAGATACGCAGTATTTT CASSNLGLAGGSRTDTQYF TRBV25-1 TRBD2 many TRBJ2-3
TGCAGCGTTTCCAACAGGGGATTCGGGGCGGCTTTCTTT CSVSNRGFGAAFF TRBV29-1 TRBD1 many TRBJ1-1
TGCAGTGCTAGACGGGAATCTGGCAATCAGCCCCAGCATTTT CSARRESGNQPQHF TRBV20-1 . few TRBJ1-5
TGCAGTGCTAGGGGACAGGTGATGGAGACCCAGTACTTC CSARGQVMETQYF TRBV20-1 TRBD1 . TRBJ2-5
TGTGCCAGCAGCATCACGAATCAGCCCCAGCATTTT CASSITNQPQHF TRBV7-9 . many TRBJ1-5
TGTGCCAGCAGCGCCGGACAGGAGATTACTAACTATGGCTACACCTTC CASSAGQEITNYGYTF TRBV9 TRBD1 many TRBJ1-2
TGTGCCTGGAAGGGAGACAGGGGAGCCAATTCACCCCTCCACTTT CAWKGDRGANSPLHF TRBV30 TRBD1 many TRBJ1-6
TGCAGTGCTAGAGAGCGGGGGGCTGCCTACAATGAGCAGTTCTTC CSARERGAAYNEQFF TRBV20-1 TRBD2 many TRBJ2-1
TGTGCCAGCAGGGATACGGGACACTCGACTAACTATGGCTACACCTTC CASRDTGHSTNYGYTF TRBV7-8 . many TRBJ1-2
TGCAGTGCTCCTCGGACAGGGGTGGATTCACCCCTCCACTTT CSAPRTGVDSPLHF TRBV20-1 TRBD1 many TRBJ1-6
TGTGCCAGCAGCTTGGAACCACAGGGTCATGCTTTCTTT CASSLEPQGHAFF TRBV5-5 . many TRBJ1-1
TGTGCCAGCAGCGCAGGGGGAGGGAGCGGCTACGAGCAGTACTTC CASSAGGGSGYEQYF TRBV9 . many TRBJ2-7
TGCAGTGCTAGATCGGTCCAGCGGGGGGACAATGAGCAGTTCTTC CSARSVQRGDNEQFF TRBV20-1 TRBD2 many TRBJ2-1
TGCAGTGCTAGTTCCGGCCCTCAGGCGCCCCAGCATTTT CSASSGPQAPQHF TRBV20-1 . . TRBJ1-5
TGTGCCAGCAGCTACGCTAGCGGGGGCCTCTACAATGAGCAGTTCTTC CASSYASGGLYNEQFF TRBV7-3 TRBD2 many TRBJ2-1
TGTGCCACCAGCAGTTCGGACCTTTTTGGCTACACCTTC CATSSSDLFGYTF TRBV15 . many TRBJ1-2
TGCAGTGCTACCGCAGAGACCCAGTACTTC CSATAETQYF TRBV20-1 . many TRBJ2-5
TGTGCCAGCTCACGCTACAGCAACACAGATACGCAGTATTTT CASSRYSNTDTQYF TRBV18 . many TRBJ2-3
TGTGCCAGCACAGACCAACAGGGTGGAGGTCAGCCCCAGCATTTT CASTDQQGGGQPQHF TRBV6-5 . many TRBJ1-5
TGTGCCAGCAGCTTTGGGACTTACCAAGAGACCCAGTACTTC CASSFGTYQETQYF TRBV5-6 . many TRBJ2-5
TGCAGTGCTCACTCCTTAGCGGGGGCAAACTACGAGCAGTACTTC CSAHSLAGANYEQYF TRBV20-1 TRBD2 many TRBJ2-7
TGTGCCAGCAGTTCAACGACGGTTCCCTACGAGCAGTACTTC CASSSTTVPYEQYF TRBV28 . many TRBJ2-7
TGTGCCAGCAGCCGGACAGGGAGGTTGGTCGACGAGCAGTACTTC CASSRTGRLVDEQYF TRBV7-6 TRBD1 many TRBJ2-7
TGTGCCAGCAGCTCCCGGTGGAGTGGAAATGAGCAGTTCTTC CASSSRWSGNEQFF TRBV7-2 . many TRBJ2-1
TGCAGTGCCCACAGGACCTACGAGCAGTACTTC CSAHRTYEQYF TRBV20-1 . . TRBJ2-7
TGCGCCAGCAGCTTGTCGGGAGGCGAGCAGTACTTC CASSLSGGEQYF TRBV5-1 TRBD2 many TRBJ2-7
TGTGCCAGCAGCTCCACTAGCGGGGGGGCGATGACCCAGTACTTC CASSSTSGGAMTQYF TRBV7-2 TRBD2 . TRBJ2-5
TGTGCCAGCAGCTTACCCTTAGGACAGGGGAACACTGAAGCTTTCTTT CASSLPLGQGNTEAFF TRBV7-8 TRBD1 many TRBJ1-1
TGTGCCAGCAGTGCCGAGGGGGGAGCTAACAATGAGCAGTTCTTC CASSAEGGANNEQFF TRBV6-4 . many TRBJ2-1
TGTGCCACCAGTGCCGGGGAGCCGTACAATGAGCAGTTCTTC CATSAGEPYNEQFF TRBV24-1 . many TRBJ2-1
TGTGCCAGCACGGCGGGGCCGCAACTTCTTAGCTCCTACAATGAGCAGTTCTTC CASTAGPQLLSSYNEQFF TRBV5-5 . many TRBJ2-1
TGTGCCAGCAGCCGTCCGGGACAGAAAAACAATGAGCAGTTCTTC CASSRPGQKNNEQFF TRBV3-1 TRBD1 many TRBJ2-1